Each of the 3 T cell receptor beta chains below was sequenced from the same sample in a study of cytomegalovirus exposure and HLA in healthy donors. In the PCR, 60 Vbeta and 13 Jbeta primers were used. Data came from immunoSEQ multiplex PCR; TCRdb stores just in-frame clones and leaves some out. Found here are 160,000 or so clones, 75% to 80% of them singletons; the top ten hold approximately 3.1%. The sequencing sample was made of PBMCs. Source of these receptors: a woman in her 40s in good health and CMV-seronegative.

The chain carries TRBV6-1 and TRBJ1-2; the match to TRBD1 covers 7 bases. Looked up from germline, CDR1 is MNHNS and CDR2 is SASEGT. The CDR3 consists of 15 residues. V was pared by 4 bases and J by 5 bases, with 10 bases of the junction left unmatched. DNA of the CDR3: TGTGCCAGCAGTGGGGGACAGCGGCTGAGGTATGGCTACACCTTC. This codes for CASSGGQRLRYGYTF.

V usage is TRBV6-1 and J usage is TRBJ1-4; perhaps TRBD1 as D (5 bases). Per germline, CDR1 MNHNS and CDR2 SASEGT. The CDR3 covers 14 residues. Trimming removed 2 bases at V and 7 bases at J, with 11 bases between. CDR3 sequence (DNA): TGTGCCAGCAGTGAAAAAACAGGTGGTGAAAAACTGTTTTTT. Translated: CASSEKTGGEKLFF.

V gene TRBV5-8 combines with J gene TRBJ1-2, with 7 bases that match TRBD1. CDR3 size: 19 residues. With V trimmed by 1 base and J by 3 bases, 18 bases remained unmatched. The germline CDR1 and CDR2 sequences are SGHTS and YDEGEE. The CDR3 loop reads CASSLFGVLVDRHYYGYTF. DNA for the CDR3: TGTGCCAGCAGCTTGTTTGGTGTTTTAGTGGACAGGCACTACTATGGCTACACCTTC.